These T cell receptor beta chains were read from a single sample in a study of shared clonotypes between healthy human individuals. TCRdb's table, derived via immunoSEQ multiplex PCR, lists solely in-frame clones and lacks some. The sample has 90,000 to 130,000 clones, around 68% seen once; the top ten hold 24%. Sequences were obtained from memory CD8+ T cells sorted from blood. The receptors originated from a woman aged 25 to 39 in good health. CDR3s include the opening cysteine and the closing phenylalanine or tryptophan. D genes are given only for firm matches. Only part of the rows carry a size: once, few, many, or a class if the clone is expanded.

J gene	D gene	clone size	V gene	CDR3 protein	CDR3 DNA
TRBJ2-7	TRBD2	.	TRBV5-1	CASSYSGRVFEQYF	TGCGCCAGCAGCTATAGCGGGAGGGTCTTCGAGCAGTACTTC
TRBJ2-3	.	.	TRBV20-1	CSARGHDTQYF	TGCAGTGCTAGAGGTCACGATACGCAGTATTTT
TRBJ2-7	.	.	TRBV5-6	CASSTDDSYEQYF	TGTGCCAGCAGCACAGACGATTCCTACGAGCAGTACTTC
TRBJ2-3	.	many	TRBV25-1	CASSEGGGFATDTQYF	TGTGCCAGCAGTGAAGGGGGGGGCTTCGCCACAGATACGCAGTATTTT
TRBJ2-6	TRBD1	many	TRBV2	CASRPPTGGSSGANVLTF	TGTGCCAGCAGGCCCCCGACAGGGGGATCTTCTGGGGCCAACGTCCTGACTTTC
TRBJ2-7	TRBD1	.	TRBV2	CASSPGTAPTYEQYF	TGTGCCAGCAGTCCTGGGACAGCCCCCACCTACGAGCAGTACTTC
TRBJ2-3	TRBD2	.	TRBV7-9	CASSLSSGRSTDTQYF	TGTGCCAGCAGCCTCTCTAGCGGGAGGAGCACAGATACGCAGTATTTT
TRBJ2-3	.	.	TRBV5-6	CASTRGPASGTDTQYF	TGTGCCAGCACCCGGGGCCCGGCTAGCGGCACAGATACGCAGTATTTT
TRBJ2-2	TRBD1	.	TRBV19	CASRIRDRLNTGELFF	TGTGCCAGTAGGATCCGGGACAGGCTCAACACCGGGGAGCTGTTTTTT
TRBJ1-2	.	.	TRBV2	CASSEATEFRYGYTF	TGTGCCAGCAGTGAAGCAACAGAATTTCGCTATGGCTACACCTTC
TRBJ2-6	.	.	TRBV4-2	CASSQEGGRGANVLTF	TGTGCCAGCAGCCAAGAAGGAGGGAGGGGGGCCAACGTCCTGACTTTC
TRBJ1-5	TRBD1	.	TRBV11-2	CASSRQGAQPQHF	TGTGCCAGCAGCCGACAGGGTGCCCAGCCCCAGCATTTT
TRBJ2-7	.	.	TRBV4-1	CASSQVADGSYEQYF	TGCGCCAGCAGCCAAGTCGCCGACGGTTCCTACGAGCAGTACTTC
TRBJ1-2	.	.	TRBV5-6	CASTWTGTNYGYTF	TGTGCCAGCACCTGGACTGGGACTAACTATGGCTACACCTTC
TRBJ2-5	.	.	TRBV9	CASSPPSAQETQYF	TGTGCCAGCAGCCCCCCTAGCGCCCAAGAGACCCAGTACTTC
TRBJ2-2	.	.	TRBV19	CASSILGADTGELFF	TGTGCCAGTAGTATTCTGGGGGCGGACACCGGGGAGCTGTTTTTT
TRBJ2-7	TRBD2	.	TRBV5-4	CASSAAGDSYEQYF	TGTGCCAGCAGCGCGGCGGGGGACTCCTACGAGCAGTACTTC
TRBJ1-2	.	.	TRBV29-1	CSVDMGGKNYGYTF	TGCAGCGTTGATATGGGGGGGAAGAACTATGGCTACACCTTC
TRBJ1-2	.	.	TRBV7-9	CASSSLADNYGYTF	TGTGCCAGCAGCTCCCTCGCGGATAACTATGGCTACACCTTC
TRBJ1-5	.	few	TRBV4-1	CASSQMLGNQPQHF	TGCGCCAGCAGCCAAATGCTAGGGAATCAGCCCCAGCATTTT
TRBJ2-7	.	many	TRBV9	CASSGDWLGEQYF	TGTGCCAGCAGCGGGGACTGGCTGGGGGAGCAGTACTTC
TRBJ1-5	.	few	TRBV25-1	CASSGRAGNQPQHF	TGTGCCAGCAGTGGGCGGGCCGGGAATCAGCCCCAGCATTTT
TRBJ2-1	.	.	TRBV5-4	CASSFHEQFF	TGTGCCAGCAGCTTCCATGAGCAGTTCTTC
TRBJ2-1	TRBD1	many	TRBV6-4	CASSADGTGGYNEQFF	TGTGCCAGCAGTGCCGACGGGACAGGGGGGTACAATGAGCAGTTCTTC
TRBJ2-7	TRBD2	.	TRBV15	CATSTGLAVPITSYEQYF	TGTGCCACCAGCACGGGACTAGCGGTCCCCATTACCTCCTACGAGCAGTACTTC
TRBJ2-5	.	few	TRBV6-1	CASSEAANGFETQYF	TGTGCCAGCAGTGAAGCTGCCAACGGCTTTGAGACCCAGTACTTC
TRBJ2-5	TRBD2	many	TRBV9	CASSDSLAGGETQYF	TGTGCCAGCAGCGACTCCTTAGCGGGAGGGGAGACCCAGTACTTC
TRBJ2-5	TRBD2	.	TRBV27	CASSLRSAGGQKTQYF	TGTGCCAGCAGTCTTCGATCAGCGGGAGGGCAAAAGACCCAGTACTTC
TRBJ2-7	.	few	TRBV2	CASNYPGHAYEQYF	TGTGCCAGCAACTATCCGGGACATGCCTACGAGCAGTACTTC
TRBJ2-1	TRBD2	.	TRBV29-1	CSVENPAGYNEQFF	TGCAGCGTTGAAAATCCAGCGGGGTACAATGAGCAGTTCTTC
TRBJ1-5	.	once	TRBV7-2	CASSLDSLSNQPQHF	TGTGCCAGCAGCTTGGACAGTCTTAGCAATCAGCCCCAGCATTTT
TRBJ1-1	.	medium-sized	TRBV11-2	CASSASTENTEAFF	TGTGCCAGCAGCGCCTCGACAGAGAACACTGAAGCTTTCTTT
TRBJ2-7	TRBD1	.	TRBV27	CASSRQRQGYEQYF	TGTGCCAGCAGTCGCCAAAGACAGGGCTACGAGCAGTACTTC
TRBJ1-1	.	few	TRBV27	CASSLVWEAEAFF	TGTGCCAGCAGTTTGGTATGGGAGGCTGAAGCTTTCTTT
TRBJ1-5	.	few	TRBV2	CASSIRVNQPQHF	TGTGCCAGCAGTATCAGGGTCAATCAGCCCCAGCATTTT
TRBJ1-1	.	few	TRBV2	CASNAQGSNTEAFF	TGTGCCAGCAACGCTCAGGGGTCGAACACTGAAGCTTTCTTT
TRBJ2-3	TRBD1	few	TRBV5-5	CASSLTPGQGTDTQYF	TGTGCCAGCAGTCTTACCCCGGGACAGGGCACAGATACGCAGTATTTT
TRBJ1-1	TRBD1	.	TRBV30	CAWSPGTGAPCAFF	TGTGCCTGGAGTCCCGGGACAGGGGCCCCCTGTGCTTTCTTT
TRBJ1-1	.	.	TRBV28	CASRGRGGMRNTEAFF	TGTGCCAGCAGAGGGAGGGGGGGCATGCGGAACACTGAAGCTTTCTTT
TRBJ2-7	.	.	TRBV6-1	CASSEGVSGAYEQYF	TGTGCCAGCAGTGAAGGGGTGAGCGGCGCCTACGAGCAGTACTTC
TRBJ2-5	.	.	TRBV4-1	CASRGLGRHPQETQYF	TGCGCCAGCAGGGGGCTGGGGCGTCACCCACAAGAGACCCAGTACTTC
TRBJ2-1	TRBD2	once	TRBV6-4	CASSAVAGEYREQFF	TGTGCCAGCAGTGCAGTAGCGGGAGAATATCGTGAGCAGTTCTTC
TRBJ2-2	TRBD1	.	TRBV9	CASSGGQGRTGELFF	TGTGCCAGCAGCGGAGGACAGGGGAGAACCGGGGAGCTGTTTTTT
TRBJ2-1	.	.	TRBV6-4	CASSDRVSGNEQFF	TGTGCCAGCAGTGACAGGGTTTCCGGCAATGAGCAGTTCTTC
TRBJ2-7	.	.	TRBV2	CASSEAGRSGEQYF	TGTGCCAGCAGTGAAGCTGGCAGGTCTGGCGAGCAGTACTTC
TRBJ1-1	TRBD1	few	TRBV14	CASSPPRDRDTEAFF	TGTGCCAGCAGCCCTCCCCGGGACAGGGACACTGAAGCTTTCTTT
TRBJ2-7	TRBD2	.	TRBV29-1	CSVEGPSGRASYEQYF	TGCAGCGTTGAAGGGCCTAGCGGGAGAGCCTCCTACGAGCAGTACTTC